This note documents a single TCR beta chain sequence. Method: immunoSEQ multiplex PCR; TCRdb's copy keeps in-frame clones and lacks some. Here the sample spans 400,000 to 500,000 clones, 70% to 80% being singletons. These data are taken from a study of shared clonotypes between healthy human individuals. The CDR3 consists of 17 residues. Germline assignment: CDR1 LNHDA and CDR2 SQIVND (reference sequence). J was trimmed by 2 bases and V by 7 bases; bases with no gene match: 6. Researchers drew on tens of millions of PBMCs for genomic DNA from unsorted samples. The receptor was derived from a woman in her 40s in good health. Some clones in this sample may be carry-over from other donors' samples. Sequencing input: PBMCs. The rearrangement joins TRBV19 to TRBJ2-3; 16 bases map to TRBD2. CDR3 region: CASTLGLAGGVTDTQYF. CDR3 sequence (DNA): TGTGCCAGTACCCTGGGACTAGCGGGAGGGGTCACAGATACGCAGTATTTT.